This T cell receptor beta chain was identified in a study of persistence of HIV-infected CD4 T cells (dated by TCRdb to 2020 to 2021). In the study overall: Suppressive ART had been received by participants for a median of roughly 8 years. Peripheral blood samples of up to about 200 mL were obtained at multiple time points, with the exception of a couple of participants, for whom leukapheresis was performed at a single time point. CMV- and HIV-1 Gag-responding CD4+ T cells were isolated from ART-treated individuals so that antigen-driven clonal expansion of HIV-1-infected cells could be examined. The clonality of all cells in each sorted population was measured by TCRbeta sequencing, and the clonality of infected cells was measured by proviral sequencing. Cross-participant TCR cluster analysis included 8 or 9 participants for CMV and more than five participants for Gag.

With regard to this clone: Its antigen remains undetermined. No clone much larger than this one lies a single base away; base qualities are absent.

The sample's treatment or condition label, in plain terms: suppressive antiretroviral therapy. A pool of overlapping HIV-1 Gag 15-mer peptides, at around 1 ug per peptide per mL, was used to stimulate the cells. Responding CD4+ T cells were sorted on the basis of upregulation of both CD40 ligand and CD69. HIV-1-infected adults in whom suppressive ART had been started during chronic infection were enrolled as participants. Participants had undetectable plasma HIV-1 RNA below 50 copies/mL for at least 4 years. To be included, participants needed a CD4+ T cell count above 400 cells/uL and a positive CMV serology. Before stimulation, PBMCs were isolated using density centrifugation and then depleted of CD8+ T cells. For approximately 17 hours, the CD8-depleted PBMCs were stimulated with anti-CD28/CD49d costimulation, a CD40-blocking antibody, and enfuvirtide to prevent new infections. Cell sorting was done on a Beckman Coulter MoFlo Legacy or XDP sorter, and dead cells were excluded with propidium iodide. Genomic DNA was extracted with the QIAamp DNA Mini Kit for samples above one million cells, otherwise with the Quick-DNA Microprep Kit.

The immunoSEQ hsTCRB assay version 4, run in survey mode, was used to sequence TCRbeta repertoires from genomic DNA. For TCRbeta sequencing, genomic DNA was diluted to roughly 9.4 ng/uL, with up to about 1 ug used per sample. On the authors' methods: TCRbeta data were analyzed in ImmunoSeq Analyzer 3.0, with diversity computed on productive nucleotide rearrangements. Using the Immunarch R package, lower-bound TCR diversity was estimated with the improved Chao index and clonality was estimated with the Gini coefficient. Different nucleotide rearrangements encoding the same CDR3beta amino acid sequence were counted as distinct clonotypes. Differential abundance analysis identified TCRbeta sequences significantly enriched in antigen-responding cells relative to anti-CD3/anti-CD28-activated cells. Using predicted peptide-MHC specificity as the basis, GLIPH2 grouped TCRs into clusters, both for each participant individually and for the merged data sets that combined participants. TCRdb stores this immuneACCESS table with in-frame sequences only. Part of the clones is absent; in the studies checked, under half of the shortfall reflects unresolved V genes, and no reason is known for the rest. The V and J calls and clone size come from that table; D and trimming were worked out from the DNA. A total of under 25,000 clones appear in this sample, around three fifths of them only once. The ten biggest clones cover less than 2.5% of the sample.

V ends up 0 bases short and J 2 bases short, with an unmatched junction base count of 1. From the cysteine through the phenylalanine, the CDR3 covers 16 amino acids. The sequence is cut down to CDR3 DNA, 48 bases in frame from base 1. The germline V gene provides CDR1 MNHNS and CDR2 SASEGT. General conclusions and limits of the study: Antigen-responding cells were enriched for expanded CDR3beta sequences that were degenerate, which suggests that CD4+ responses to CMV and Gag underwent convergent selection. Few individuals were included in the study, and only a limited range of antigens was tested. Within the same sorted populations, how oligoclonal the TCRs were correlated with how oligoclonal the proviruses were. TCRbeta richness in CMV- and Gag-responding cells was significantly lower than in anti-CD3/anti-CD28-responding cells; CMV-responding cells had higher oligoclonality than CD3/CD28-stimulated and Gag-responding cells. Bulk TCR analyses could not be limited to the rare CMV-responding cells that actually contained HIV-1 proviruses.

Recombination linked TRBV6-1 to TRBJ2-2; the junction holds 9 bases that match TRBD1. The source material was CD4+ T cells sorted from PBMCs after 18-hour stimulation, sampled from a patient who received antiretroviral therapy. This specimen's cell subset or site label, per the study, means: CD40L+CD69+ CD4 T cells responding to HIV-1 Gag peptides. This clonotype originated in an adult woman with HIV who was CMV-seropositive. The DNA is TGTGCCAGCAGTGAAGCGGGACAGGGAAACACCGGGGAGCTGTTTTTT. This gives the protein CASSEAGQGNTGELFF.